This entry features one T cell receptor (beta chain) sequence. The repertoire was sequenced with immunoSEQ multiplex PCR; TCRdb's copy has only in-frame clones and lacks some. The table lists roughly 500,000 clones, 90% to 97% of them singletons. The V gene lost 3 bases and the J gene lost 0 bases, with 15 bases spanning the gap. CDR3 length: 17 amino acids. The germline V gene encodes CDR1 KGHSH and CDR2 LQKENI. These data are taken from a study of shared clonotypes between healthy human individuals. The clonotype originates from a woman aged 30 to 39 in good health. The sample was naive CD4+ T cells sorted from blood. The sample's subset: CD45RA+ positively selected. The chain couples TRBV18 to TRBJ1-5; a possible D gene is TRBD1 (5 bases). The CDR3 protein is CASSPGRGADSNQPQHF. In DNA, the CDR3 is TGTGCCAGCTCACCGGGGAGAGGGGCAGATAGCAATCAGCCCCAGCATTTT.